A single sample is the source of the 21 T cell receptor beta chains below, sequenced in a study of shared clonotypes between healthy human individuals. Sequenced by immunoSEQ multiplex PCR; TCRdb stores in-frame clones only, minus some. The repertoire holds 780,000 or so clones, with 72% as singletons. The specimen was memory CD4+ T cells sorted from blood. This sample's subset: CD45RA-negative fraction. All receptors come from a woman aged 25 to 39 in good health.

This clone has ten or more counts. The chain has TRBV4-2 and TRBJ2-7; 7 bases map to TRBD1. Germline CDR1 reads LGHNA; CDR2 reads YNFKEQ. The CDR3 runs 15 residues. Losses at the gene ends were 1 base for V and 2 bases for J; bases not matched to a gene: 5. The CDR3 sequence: CASSQGGQVTYEQYF. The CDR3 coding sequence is TGTGCCAGCAGCCAAGGTGGACAGGTTACCTACGAGCAGTACTTC.

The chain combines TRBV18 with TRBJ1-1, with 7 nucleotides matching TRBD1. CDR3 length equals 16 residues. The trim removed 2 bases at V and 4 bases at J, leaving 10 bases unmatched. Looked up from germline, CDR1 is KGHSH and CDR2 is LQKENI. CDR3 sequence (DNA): TGTGCCAGCTCACCATGGGAGGCAGGGGGGGTCACTGAAGCTTTCTTT. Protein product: CASSPWEAGGVTEAFF. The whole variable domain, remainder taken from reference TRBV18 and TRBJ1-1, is NAGVMQNPRHLVRRRGQEARLRCSPMKGHSHVYWYRQLPEEGLKFMVYLQKENIIDESGMPKERFSAEFPKEGPSILRIQQVVRGDSAAYFCASSPWEAGGVTEAFFGQGTRLTVV.

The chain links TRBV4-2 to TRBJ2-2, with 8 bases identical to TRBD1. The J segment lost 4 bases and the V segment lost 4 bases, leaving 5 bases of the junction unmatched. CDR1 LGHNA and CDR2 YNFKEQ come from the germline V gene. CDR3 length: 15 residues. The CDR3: CASSLAGGATGELFF. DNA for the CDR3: TGTGCCAGCAGCCTAGCAGGGGGCGCCACCGGGGAGCTGTTTTTT.

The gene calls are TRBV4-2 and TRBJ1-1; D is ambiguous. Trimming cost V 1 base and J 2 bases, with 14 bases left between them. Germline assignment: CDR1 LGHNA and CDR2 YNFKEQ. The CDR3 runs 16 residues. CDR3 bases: TGTGCCAGCAGCCAAGGGGTGTCAGCTACTAACACTGAAGCTTTCTTT. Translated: CASSQGVSATNTEAFF.

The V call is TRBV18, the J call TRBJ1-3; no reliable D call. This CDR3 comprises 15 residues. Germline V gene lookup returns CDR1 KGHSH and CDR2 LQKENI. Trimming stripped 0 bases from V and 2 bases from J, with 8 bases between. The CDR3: CASSPPTTAGNTIYF. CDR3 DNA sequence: TGTGCCAGCTCACCACCTACTACTGCTGGAAACACCATATATTTT.

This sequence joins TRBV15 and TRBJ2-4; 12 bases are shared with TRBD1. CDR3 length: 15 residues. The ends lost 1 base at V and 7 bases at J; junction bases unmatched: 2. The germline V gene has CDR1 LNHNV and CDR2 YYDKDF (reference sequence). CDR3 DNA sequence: TGTGCCACCAGCAGAGGGGGACAGGGGGCCAACATTCAGTACTTC. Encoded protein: CATSRGGQGANIQYF.

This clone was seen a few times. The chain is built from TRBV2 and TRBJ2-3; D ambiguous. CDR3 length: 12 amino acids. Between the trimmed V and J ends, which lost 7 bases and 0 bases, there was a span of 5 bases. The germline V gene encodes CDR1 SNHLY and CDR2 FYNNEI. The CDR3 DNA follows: TGTGCCAGCACGAAAAGCACAGATACGCAGTATTTT. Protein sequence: CASTKSTDTQYF.

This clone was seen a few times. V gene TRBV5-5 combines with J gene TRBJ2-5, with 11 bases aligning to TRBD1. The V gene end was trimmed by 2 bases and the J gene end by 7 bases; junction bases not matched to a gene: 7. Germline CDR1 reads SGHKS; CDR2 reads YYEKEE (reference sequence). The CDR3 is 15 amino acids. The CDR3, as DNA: TGTGCCAGCAGCTTTGGACAGGGGGCTGGCGGGACCCAGTACTTC. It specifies CASSFGQGAGGTQYF.

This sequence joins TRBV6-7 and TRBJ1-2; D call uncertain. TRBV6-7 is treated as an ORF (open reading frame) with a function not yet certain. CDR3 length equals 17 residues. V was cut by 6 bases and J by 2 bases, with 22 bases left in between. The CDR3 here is CASSLILSSGGNYGYTF. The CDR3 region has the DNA TGTGCCAGCAGCCTAATTTTATCGAGCGGAGGGAACTATGGCTACACCTTC.

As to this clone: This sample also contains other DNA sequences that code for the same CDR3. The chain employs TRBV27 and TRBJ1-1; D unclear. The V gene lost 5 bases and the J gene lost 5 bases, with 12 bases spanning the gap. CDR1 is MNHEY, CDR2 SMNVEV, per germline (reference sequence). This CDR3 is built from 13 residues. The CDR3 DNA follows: TGTGCCAGCAGTCCCCGACCGGGTACTGAAGCTTTCTTT. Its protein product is CASSPRPGTEAFF.

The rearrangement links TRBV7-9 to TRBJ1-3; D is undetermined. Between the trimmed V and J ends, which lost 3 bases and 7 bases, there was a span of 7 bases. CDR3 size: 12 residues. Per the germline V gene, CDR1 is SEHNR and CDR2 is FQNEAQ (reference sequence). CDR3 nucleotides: TGTGCCAGCAGCTTTGACGTGAACACCATATATTTT. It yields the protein CASSFDVNTIYF.

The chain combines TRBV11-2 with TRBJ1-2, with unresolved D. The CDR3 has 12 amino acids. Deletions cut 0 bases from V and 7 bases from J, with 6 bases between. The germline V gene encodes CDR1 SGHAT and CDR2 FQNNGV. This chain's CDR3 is CASSLETLGYTF. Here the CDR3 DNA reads TGTGCCAGCAGCTTAGAGACCCTTGGCTACACCTTC.

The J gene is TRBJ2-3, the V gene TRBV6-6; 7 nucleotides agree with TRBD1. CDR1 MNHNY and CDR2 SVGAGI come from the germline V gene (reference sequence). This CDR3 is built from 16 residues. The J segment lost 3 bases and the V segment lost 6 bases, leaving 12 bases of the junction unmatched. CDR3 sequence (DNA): TGTGCCAGCAGACCGTGGGGACAGTCCTTGACAGATACGCAGTATTTT. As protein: CASRPWGQSLTDTQYF.

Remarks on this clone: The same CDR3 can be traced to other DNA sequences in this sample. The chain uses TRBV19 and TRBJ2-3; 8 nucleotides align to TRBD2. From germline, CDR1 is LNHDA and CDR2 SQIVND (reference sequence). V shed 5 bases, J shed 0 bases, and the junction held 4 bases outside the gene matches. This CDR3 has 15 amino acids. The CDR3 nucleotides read TGTGCCAGTAGTCCCCTAGCGGGTAGCACAGATACGCAGTATTTT. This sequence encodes CASSPLAGSTDTQYF. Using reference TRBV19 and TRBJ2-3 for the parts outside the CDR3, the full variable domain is DGGITQSPKYLFRKEGQNVTLSCEQNLNHDAMYWYRQDPGQGLRLIYYSQIVNDFQKGDIAEGYSVSREKKESFPLTVTSAQKNPTAFYLCASSPLAGSTDTQYFGPGTRLTVL.

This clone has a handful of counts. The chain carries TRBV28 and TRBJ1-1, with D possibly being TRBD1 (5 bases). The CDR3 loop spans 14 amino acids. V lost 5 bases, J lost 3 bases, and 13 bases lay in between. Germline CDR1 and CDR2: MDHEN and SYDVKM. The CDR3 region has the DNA TGTGCCAGCAGTCAGGTTACAGGCTACACTGAAGCTTTCTTT. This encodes CASSQVTGYTEAFF. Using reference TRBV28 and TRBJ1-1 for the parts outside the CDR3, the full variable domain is DVKVTQSSRYLVKRTGEKVFLECVQDMDHENMFWYRQDPGLGLRLIYFSYDVKMKEKGDIPEGYSVSREKKERFSLILESASTNQTSMYLCASSQVTGYTEAFFGQGTRLTVV.

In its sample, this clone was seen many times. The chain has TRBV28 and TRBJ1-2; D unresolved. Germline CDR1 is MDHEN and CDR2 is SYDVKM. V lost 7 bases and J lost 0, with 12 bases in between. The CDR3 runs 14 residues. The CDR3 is CASNLGPPNYGYTF. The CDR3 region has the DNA TGTGCCAGCAACCTCGGGCCGCCTAACTATGGCTACACCTTC.

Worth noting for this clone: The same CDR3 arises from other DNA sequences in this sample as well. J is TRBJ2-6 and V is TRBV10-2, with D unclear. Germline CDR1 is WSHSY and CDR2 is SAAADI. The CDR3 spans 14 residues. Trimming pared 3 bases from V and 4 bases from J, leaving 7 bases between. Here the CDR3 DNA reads TGCGCCAGCAGTGATGGCCCCGGGGCCAACGTCCTGACTTTC. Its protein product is CASSDGPGANVLTF.

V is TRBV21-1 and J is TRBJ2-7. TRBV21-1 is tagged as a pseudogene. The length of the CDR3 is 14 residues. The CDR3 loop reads CASSLSGPPYEQYF. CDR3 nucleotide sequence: TGTGCCAGCAGCTTATCCGGGCCACCCTACGAGCAGTACTTC.

CDR3 sequence reads: CASSLRDTQYF. DNA of the CDR3: TGTGCCAGCAGCTTGAGGGATACGCAGTATTTT. The genes are TRBV5-4 and TRBJ2-3; D call uncertain. Deletions cut 1 base from V and 6 bases from J, with 3 bases between. There are 11 residues in the CDR3. Germline V gene data show CDR1 as SGHNT and CDR2 as YYREEE (reference sequence).

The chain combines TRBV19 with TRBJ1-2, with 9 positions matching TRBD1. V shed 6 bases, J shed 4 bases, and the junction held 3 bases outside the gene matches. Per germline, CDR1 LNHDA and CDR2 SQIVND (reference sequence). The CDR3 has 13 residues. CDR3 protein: CASSWDRVYGYTF. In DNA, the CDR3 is TGTGCCAGTAGCTGGGACAGGGTCTATGGCTACACCTTC.

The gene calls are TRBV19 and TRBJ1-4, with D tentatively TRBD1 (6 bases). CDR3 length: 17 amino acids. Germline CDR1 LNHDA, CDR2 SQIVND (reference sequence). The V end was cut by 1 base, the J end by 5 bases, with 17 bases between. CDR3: CASSIGGGGASNEKLFF. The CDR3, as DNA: TGTGCCAGTAGTATAGGTGGAGGGGGAGCCTCGAATGAAAAACTGTTTTTT.